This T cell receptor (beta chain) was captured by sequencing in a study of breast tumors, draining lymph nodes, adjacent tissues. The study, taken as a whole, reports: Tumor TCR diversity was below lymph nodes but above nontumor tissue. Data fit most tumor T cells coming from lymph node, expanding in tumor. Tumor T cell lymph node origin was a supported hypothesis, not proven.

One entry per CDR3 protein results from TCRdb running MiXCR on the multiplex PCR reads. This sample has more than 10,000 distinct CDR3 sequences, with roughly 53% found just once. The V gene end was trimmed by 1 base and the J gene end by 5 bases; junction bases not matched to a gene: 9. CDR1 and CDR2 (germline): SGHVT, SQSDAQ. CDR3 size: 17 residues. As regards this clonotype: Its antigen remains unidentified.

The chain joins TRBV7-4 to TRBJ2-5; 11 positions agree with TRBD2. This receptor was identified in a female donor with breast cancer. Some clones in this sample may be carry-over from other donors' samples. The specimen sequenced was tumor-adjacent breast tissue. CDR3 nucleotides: TGTGCCAGCAGCTTAGATAGTAGCGGGAGGGCCCAGGAGACCCAGTACTTC. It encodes CASSLDSSGRAQETQYF.